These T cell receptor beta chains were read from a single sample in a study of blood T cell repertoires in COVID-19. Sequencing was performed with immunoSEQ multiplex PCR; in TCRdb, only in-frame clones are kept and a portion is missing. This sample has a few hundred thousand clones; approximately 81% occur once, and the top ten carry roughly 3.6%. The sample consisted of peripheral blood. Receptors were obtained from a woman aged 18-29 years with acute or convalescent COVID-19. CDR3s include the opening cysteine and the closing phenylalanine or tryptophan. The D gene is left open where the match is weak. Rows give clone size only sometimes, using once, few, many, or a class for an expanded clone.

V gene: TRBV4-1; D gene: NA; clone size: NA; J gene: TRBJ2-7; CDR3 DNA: TGCGCCAGCAGCCAAGGAGGGACACTACCCTACGAGCAGTACTTC; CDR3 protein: CASSQGGTLPYEQYF
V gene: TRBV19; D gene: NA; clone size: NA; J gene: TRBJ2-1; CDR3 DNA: TGTGCCAGTAGTAGTTGGAGCACGGATGAGCAGTTCTTC; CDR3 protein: CASSSWSTDEQFF
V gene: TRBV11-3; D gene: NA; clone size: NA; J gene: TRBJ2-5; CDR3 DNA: TGTGCCAGCAGCAAACAGGGTATGGAGACCCAGTACTTC; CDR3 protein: CASSKQGMETQYF
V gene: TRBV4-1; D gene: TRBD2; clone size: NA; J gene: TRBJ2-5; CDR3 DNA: TGCGCCAGCGCGAAACTACAAGGACTAGATGGGGAGGGCCAGTACTTC; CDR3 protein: CASAKLQGLDGEGQYF
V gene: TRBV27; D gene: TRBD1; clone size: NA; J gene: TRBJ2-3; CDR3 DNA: TGTGCCAGCAGTTTGCGGGACAGGGGGCCGTTCGGGGATACGCAGTATTTT; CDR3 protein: CASSLRDRGPFGDTQYF
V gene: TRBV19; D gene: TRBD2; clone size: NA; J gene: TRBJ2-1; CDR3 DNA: TGTGCCAGTAGCCGATCTCATTCCGGGACTAGTCATGAGCAGTTCTTC; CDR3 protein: CASSRSHSGTSHEQFF
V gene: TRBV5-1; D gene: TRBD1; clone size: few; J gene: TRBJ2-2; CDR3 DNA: TGCGCCAGCATCGCGGACAGGTTAGAGAACACCGGGGAGCTGTTTTTT; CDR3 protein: CASIADRLENTGELFF
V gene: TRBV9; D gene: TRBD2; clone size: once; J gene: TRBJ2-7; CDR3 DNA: TGTGCCAGCAGCCCCCCGCTGGGGGAGGGCTACGAGCAGTACTTC; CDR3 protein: CASSPPLGEGYEQYF
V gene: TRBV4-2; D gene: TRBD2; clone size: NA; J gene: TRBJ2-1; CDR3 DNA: TGTGCCAGCAGCCTGGGACTAGCGGGAGGGGACTACAATGAGCAGTTCTTC; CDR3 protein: CASSLGLAGGDYNEQFF
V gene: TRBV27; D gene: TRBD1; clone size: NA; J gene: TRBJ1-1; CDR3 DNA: TGTGCCAGCAGGACAGGGGTATTGAACACTGAAGCTTTCTTT; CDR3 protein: CASRTGVLNTEAFF
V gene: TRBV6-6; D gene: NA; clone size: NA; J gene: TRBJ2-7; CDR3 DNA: TGTGCCAGCAGCTGGGCGGGACGCCTCTCCTACGAGCAGTACTTC; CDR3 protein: CASSWAGRLSYEQYF
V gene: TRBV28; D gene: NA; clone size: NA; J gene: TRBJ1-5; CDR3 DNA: TGTGCCAGCACTGCGGGGGGCCAAAGCAATCAGCCCCAGCATTTT; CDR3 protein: CASTAGGQSNQPQHF
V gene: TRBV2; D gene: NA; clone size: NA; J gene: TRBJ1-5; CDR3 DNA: TGTGCCAGCAGTGCACAGTGGAGCAATCAGCCCCAGCATTTT; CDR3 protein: CASSAQWSNQPQHF
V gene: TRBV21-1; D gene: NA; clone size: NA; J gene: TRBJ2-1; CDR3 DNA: TGTGCCAGCAGCAAAGTGAGGCTTGAACAACCGTTGGCCCTTCACTACAATGAGCAGTTCTTC; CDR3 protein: CASSKVRLEQPLALHYNEQFF
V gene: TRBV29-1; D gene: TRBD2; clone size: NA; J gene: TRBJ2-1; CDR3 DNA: TGCAGCGTTGACGTCCTAGCGGGATACAATGAGCAGTTCTTC; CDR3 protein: CSVDVLAGYNEQFF
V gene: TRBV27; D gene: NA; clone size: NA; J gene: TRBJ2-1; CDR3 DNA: TGTGCCAGCAGTTTTGAGTATGAGCAGTTCTTC; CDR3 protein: CASSFEYEQFF
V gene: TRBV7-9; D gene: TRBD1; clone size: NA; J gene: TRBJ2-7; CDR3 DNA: TGTGCCAGCAGCCCAGGGACAGGGAGCGAGCAGTACTTC; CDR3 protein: CASSPGTGSEQYF
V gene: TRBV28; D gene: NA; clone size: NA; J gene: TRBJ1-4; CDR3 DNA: TGTGCCAGCAGCCCTGACAGGCAAAATGAAAAACTGTTTTTT; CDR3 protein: CASSPDRQNEKLFF
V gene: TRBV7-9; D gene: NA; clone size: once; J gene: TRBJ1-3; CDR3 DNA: TGTGCCAGCAGCTTTGGAGGGGTTGGCACTGGAAACACCATATATTTT; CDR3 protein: CASSFGGVGTGNTIYF
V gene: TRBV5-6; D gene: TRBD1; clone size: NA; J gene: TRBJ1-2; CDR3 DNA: TGTGCCAGCAGCTTAGAGGGACAGGGTTTGGACTATGGCTACACCTTC; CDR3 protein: CASSLEGQGLDYGYTF
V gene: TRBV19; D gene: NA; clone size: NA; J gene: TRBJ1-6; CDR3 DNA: TGTGCCAGTAGTATACAGGGGAGCTCACCCCTCCACTTT; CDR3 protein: CASSIQGSSPLHF
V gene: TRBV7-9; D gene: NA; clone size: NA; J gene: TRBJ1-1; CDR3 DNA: TGTGCCAGCAGCTGGGGCCTTGGCAGGGAAAACACTGAAGCTTTCTTT; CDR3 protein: CASSWGLGRENTEAFF
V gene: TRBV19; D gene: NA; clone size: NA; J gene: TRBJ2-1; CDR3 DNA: TGTGCCAGTAGCCTGGGGGCGACTGAGCAGTTCTTC; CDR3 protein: CASSLGATEQFF
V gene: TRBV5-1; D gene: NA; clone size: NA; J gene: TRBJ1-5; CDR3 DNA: TGCGCCAGCAGCTTGGGGGCTAGCAATCAGCCCCAGCATTTT; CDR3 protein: CASSLGASNQPQHF
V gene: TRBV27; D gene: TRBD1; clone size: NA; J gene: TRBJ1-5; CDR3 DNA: TGTGCCAGCAGTTTAGTGGGACAGGGTCATCAGCCCCAGCATTTT; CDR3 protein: CASSLVGQGHQPQHF
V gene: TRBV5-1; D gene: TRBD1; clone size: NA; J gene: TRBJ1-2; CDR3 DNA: TGCGCCAGCAGCTGGGGACAGGGGGAATTGAACTATGGCTACACCTTC; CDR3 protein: CASSWGQGELNYGYTF
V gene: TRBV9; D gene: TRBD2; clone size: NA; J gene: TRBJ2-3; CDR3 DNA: TGTGCCAGCAGCGTCGGGGGGGCTAGCACAGATACGCAGTATTTT; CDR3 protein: CASSVGGASTDTQYF
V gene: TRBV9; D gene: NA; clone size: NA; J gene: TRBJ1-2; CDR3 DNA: TGTGCCAGCAGCGGCCCGACAGGAGGCTACACCTTC; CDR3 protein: CASSGPTGGYTF
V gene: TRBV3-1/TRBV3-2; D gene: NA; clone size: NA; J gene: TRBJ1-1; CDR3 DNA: TGTGCCAGCAGCCAAGACCCGGCTGAAGCTTTCTTT; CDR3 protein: CASSQDPAEAFF
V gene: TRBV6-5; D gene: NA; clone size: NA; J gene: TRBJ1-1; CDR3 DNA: TGTGCCAGCAGTTTAGGAGGTTCGAACACTGAAGCTTTCTTT; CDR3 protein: CASSLGGSNTEAFF
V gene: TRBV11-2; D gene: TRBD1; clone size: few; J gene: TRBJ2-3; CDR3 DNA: TGTGCCAGCAGCTTGGACAGGGGGTTTAAAGATACGCAGTATTTT; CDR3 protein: CASSLDRGFKDTQYF
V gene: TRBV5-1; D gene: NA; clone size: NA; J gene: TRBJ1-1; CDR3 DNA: TGCGCCAGCAGCCCCGCTGGGGGGGAAGATACTGAAGCTTTCTTT; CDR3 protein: CASSPAGGEDTEAFF
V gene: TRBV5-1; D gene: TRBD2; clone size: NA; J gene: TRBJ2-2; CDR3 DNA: TGCGCCAGCAGAGGTAGCGGGAGGGCCAGGACCGGGGAGCTGTTTTTT; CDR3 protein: CASRGSGRARTGELFF
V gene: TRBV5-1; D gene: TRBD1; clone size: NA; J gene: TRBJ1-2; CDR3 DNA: TGCGCCAGCAGCTTGGGACAGGGGGCAGAGGGTAACTATGGCTACACCTTC; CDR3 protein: CASSLGQGAEGNYGYTF
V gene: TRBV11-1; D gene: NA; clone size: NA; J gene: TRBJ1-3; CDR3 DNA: TGTGCCAGCAGCTCACAGGCGAGCTCTGGAAACACCATATATTTT; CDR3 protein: CASSSQASSGNTIYF
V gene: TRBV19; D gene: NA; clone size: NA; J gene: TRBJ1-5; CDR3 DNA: TGTGCCAGTAGTGTACAGGGAGGGGCTCAGCCCCAGCATTTT; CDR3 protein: CASSVQGGAQPQHF
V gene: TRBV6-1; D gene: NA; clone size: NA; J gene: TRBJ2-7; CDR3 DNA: TGTGCCAGCAGTGAAGAGGACATACGATCCTACGAGCAGTACTTC; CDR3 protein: CASSEEDIRSYEQYF
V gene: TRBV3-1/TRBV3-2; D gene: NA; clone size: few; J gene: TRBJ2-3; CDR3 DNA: TGTGCCAGCAGCCAACGGGAGAGCGCAGATACGCAGTATTTT; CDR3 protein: CASSQRESADTQYF
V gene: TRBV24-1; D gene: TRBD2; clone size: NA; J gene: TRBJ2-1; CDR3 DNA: TGTGCCACCAGTACTAGCGCCTACAATGAGCAGTTCTTC; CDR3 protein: CATSTSAYNEQFF
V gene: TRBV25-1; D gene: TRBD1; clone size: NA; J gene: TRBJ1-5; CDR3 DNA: TGTGCCAGCAGGTCACGACAGGGTCGTGATCAGCCCCAGCATTTT; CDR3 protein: CASRSRQGRDQPQHF
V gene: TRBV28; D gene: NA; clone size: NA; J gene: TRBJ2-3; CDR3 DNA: TGTGCCAGCAGTTTAGACAGGAGTCTCGTTGATACGCAGTATTTT; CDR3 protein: CASSLDRSLVDTQYF
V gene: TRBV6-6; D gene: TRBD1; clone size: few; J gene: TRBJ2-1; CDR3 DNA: TGTGCCAGCAGTTCATCGCGGACAGGGAAAGAGGAGCAGTTCTTC; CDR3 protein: CASSSSRTGKEEQFF